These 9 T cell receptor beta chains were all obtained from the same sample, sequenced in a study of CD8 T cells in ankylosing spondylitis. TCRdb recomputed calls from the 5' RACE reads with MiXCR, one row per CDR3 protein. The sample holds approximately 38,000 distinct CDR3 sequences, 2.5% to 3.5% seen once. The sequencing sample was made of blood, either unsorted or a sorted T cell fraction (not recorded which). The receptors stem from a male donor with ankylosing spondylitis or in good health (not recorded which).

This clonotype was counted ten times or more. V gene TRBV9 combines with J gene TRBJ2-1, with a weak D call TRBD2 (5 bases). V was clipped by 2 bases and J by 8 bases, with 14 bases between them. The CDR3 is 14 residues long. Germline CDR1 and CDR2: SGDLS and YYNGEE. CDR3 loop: CASSVPGTLHEQFF. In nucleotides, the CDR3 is TGTGCCAGCAGCGTTCCGGGAACCCTCCATGAGCAGTTCTTC.

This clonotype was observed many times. The CDR3 coding sequence is TGTGCCAGCAGCGTAGATACTAGCGGGGGGTACCAAGAGACCCAGTACTTC. Encoded protein: CASSVDTSGGYQETQYF. The J gene is TRBJ2-5, the V gene TRBV9; 12 positions agree with TRBD2. Trimming took 0 bases from V and 0 from J; bases not matched to a gene: 3. The CDR3 length is 17 residues. Germline-derived CDR1 and CDR2 are SGDLS and YYNGEE.

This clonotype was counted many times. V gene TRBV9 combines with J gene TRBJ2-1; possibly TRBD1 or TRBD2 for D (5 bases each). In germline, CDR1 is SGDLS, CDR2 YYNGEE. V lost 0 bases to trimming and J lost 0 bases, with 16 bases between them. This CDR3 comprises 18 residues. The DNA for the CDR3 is TGTGCCAGCAGCGTAGGGGGGACGACGTCCAGCTCCTACAATGAGCAGTTCTTC. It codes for CASSVGGTTSSSYNEQFF.

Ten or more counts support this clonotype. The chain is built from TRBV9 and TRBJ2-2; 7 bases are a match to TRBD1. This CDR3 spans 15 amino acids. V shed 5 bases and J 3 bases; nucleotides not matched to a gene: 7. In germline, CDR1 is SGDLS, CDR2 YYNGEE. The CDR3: CASRVGDSYTGELFF. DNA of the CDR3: TGTGCCAGCAGAGTGGGGGACAGTTACACCGGGGAGCTGTTTTTT.

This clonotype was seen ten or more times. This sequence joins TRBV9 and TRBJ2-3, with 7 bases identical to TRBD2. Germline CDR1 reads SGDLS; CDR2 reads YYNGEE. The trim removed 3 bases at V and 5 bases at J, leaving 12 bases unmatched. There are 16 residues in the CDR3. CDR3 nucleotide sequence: TGTGCCAGCAGCGAGCCGGGGATTAGCGGGCTAGATACGCAGTATTTT. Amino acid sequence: CASSEPGISGLDTQYF.

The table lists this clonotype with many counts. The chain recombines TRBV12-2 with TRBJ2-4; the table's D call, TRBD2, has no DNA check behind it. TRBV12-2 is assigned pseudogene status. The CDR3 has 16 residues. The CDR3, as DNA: TGTGCAAGTCGCCCTGGGACTAGCGGGAGGATGGACATTCAGTACTTC. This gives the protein CASRPGTSGRMDIQYF.

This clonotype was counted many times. CDR3 DNA sequence: TGTGCCAGCAGCACCCGACTAGCTCCGGCAGAGACCCAGTACTTC. Translation gives CASSTRLAPAETQYF. The V call is TRBV9, the J call TRBJ2-5, with 7 nucleotides matching TRBD2. CDR1 and CDR2 from the germline V gene are SGDLS and YYNGEE. The CDR3 is 15 residues long. The V segment lost 4 bases and the J segment 4 bases; nucleotides outside the gene matches: 10. Looking up the rest from reference TRBV9 and TRBJ2-5 gives the full variable domain: DSGVTQTPKHLITATGQRVTLRCSPRSGDLSVYWYQQSLDQGLQFLIQYYNGEERAKGNILERFSAQQFPDLHSELNLSSLELGDSALYFCASSTRLAPAETQYFGPGTRLLVL.

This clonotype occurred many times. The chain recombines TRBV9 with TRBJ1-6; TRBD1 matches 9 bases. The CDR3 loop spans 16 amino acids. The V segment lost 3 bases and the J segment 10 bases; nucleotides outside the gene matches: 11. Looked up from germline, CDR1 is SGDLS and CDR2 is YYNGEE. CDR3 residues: CASSAPPGQGYSPLHF. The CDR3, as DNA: TGTGCCAGCAGCGCCCCTCCGGGACAGGGTTACTCACCCCTCCACTTT.

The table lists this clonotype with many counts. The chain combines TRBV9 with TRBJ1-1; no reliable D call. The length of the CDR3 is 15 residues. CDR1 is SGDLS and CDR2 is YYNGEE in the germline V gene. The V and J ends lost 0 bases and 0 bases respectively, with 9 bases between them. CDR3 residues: CASSVGQHMNTEAFF. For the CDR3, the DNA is TGTGCCAGCAGCGTAGGGCAGCACATGAACACTGAAGCTTTCTTT.